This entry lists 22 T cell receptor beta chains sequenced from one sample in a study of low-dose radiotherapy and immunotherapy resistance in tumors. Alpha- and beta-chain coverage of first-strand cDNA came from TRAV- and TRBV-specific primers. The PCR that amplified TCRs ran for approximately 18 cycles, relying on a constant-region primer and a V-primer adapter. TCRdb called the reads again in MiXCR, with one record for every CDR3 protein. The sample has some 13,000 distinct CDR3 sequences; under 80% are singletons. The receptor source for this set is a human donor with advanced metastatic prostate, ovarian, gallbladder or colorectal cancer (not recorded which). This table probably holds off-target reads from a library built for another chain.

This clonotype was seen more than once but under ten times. The CDR3 loop is CASSFAPNQPQHF. The CDR3 DNA is TGTGCCAGCAGCTTTGCCCCTAATCAGCCCCAGCATTTT. The rearrangement joins TRBV5-6 to TRBJ1-5; no clear D. The CDR3 spans 13 residues. Germline CDR1 is SGHDT and CDR2 is YYEEEE. V shed 2 bases and J shed 4 bases, with 7 bases lying between them.

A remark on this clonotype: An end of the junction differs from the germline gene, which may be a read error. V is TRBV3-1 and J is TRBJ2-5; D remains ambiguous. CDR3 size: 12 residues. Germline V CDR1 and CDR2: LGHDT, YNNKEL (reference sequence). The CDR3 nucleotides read TGTGTCAGCGTGCATCCCCGGGAGACCCAGTACTTC. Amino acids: CVSVHPRETQYF.

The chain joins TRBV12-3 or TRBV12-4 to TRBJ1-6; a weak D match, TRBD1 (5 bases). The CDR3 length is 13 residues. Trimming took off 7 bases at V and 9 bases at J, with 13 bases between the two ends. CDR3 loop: CASTGQGGSPLHF. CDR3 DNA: TGTGCCAGCACAGGACAAGGCGGTTCACCCCTCCACTTT.

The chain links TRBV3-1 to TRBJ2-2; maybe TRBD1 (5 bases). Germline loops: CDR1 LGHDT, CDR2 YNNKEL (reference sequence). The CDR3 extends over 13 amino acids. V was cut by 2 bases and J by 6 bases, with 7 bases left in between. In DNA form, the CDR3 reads TGTGCCAGCAGCCAACGGACACCCGGGGAGCTGTTTTTT. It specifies CASSQRTPGELFF.

This CDR3 is CASSEALPVNTGELFF. As DNA, the CDR3 is TGTGCCAGCAGTGAAGCGCTTCCGGTGAACACCGGGGAGCTGTTTTTT. The J gene is TRBJ2-2, the V gene TRBV2; the D is unclear. The V end was cut by 0 bases, the J end by 1 base, with 9 bases between. Per the germline V gene, CDR1 is SNHLY and CDR2 is FYNNEI. The CDR3 runs 16 residues.

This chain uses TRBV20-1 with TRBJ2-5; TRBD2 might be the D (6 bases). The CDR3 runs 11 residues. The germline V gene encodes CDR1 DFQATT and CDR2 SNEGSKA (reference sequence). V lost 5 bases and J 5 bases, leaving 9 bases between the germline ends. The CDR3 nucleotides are TGCAGTGCTTGGGGGGTCGAGACCCAGTACTTC. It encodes CSAWGVETQYF.

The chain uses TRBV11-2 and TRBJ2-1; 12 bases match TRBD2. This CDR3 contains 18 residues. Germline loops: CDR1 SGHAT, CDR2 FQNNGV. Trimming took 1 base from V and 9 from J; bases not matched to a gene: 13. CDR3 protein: CASSLGRMEASGGAEQFF. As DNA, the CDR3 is TGTGCCAGCAGCTTAGGTCGTATGGAGGCTAGCGGGGGGGCTGAGCAGTTCTTC.

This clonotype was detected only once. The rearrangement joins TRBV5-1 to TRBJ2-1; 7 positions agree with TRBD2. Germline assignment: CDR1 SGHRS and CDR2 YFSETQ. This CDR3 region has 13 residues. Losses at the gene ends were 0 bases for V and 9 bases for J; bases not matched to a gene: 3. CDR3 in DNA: TGCGCCAGCAGCTTGGCCTCGGGGGGTGAGCAGTTCTTC. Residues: CASSLASGGEQFF.

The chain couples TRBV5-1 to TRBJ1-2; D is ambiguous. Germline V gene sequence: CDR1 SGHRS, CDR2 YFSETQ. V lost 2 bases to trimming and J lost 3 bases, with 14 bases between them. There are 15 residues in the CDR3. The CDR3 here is CASSLTGRSDYGYTF. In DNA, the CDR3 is TGCGCCAGCAGCTTAACCGGCAGGTCGGACTATGGCTACACCTTC.

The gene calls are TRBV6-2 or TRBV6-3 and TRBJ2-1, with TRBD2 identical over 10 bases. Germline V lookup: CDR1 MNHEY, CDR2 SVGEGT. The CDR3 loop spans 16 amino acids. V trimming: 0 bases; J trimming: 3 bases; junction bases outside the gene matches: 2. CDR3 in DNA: TGTGCCAGCAGTTACTCCGGGACTAGCGTCTACAATGAGCAGTTCTTC. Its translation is CASSYSGTSVYNEQFF.

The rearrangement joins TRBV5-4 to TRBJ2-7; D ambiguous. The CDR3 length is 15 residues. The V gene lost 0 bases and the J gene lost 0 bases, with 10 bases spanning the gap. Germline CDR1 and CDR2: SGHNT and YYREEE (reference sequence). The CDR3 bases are TGTGCCAGCAGCTTGGCGGGCAGAAGCTCCTACGAGCAGTACTTC. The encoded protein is CASSLAGRSSYEQYF.

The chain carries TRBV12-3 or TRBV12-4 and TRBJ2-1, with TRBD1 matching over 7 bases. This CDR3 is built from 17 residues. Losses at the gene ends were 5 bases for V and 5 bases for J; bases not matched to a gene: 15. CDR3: CASSPAPGTARDNEQFF. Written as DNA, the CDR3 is TGTGCCAGCAGTCCTGCTCCCGGGACAGCAAGGGACAATGAGCAGTTCTTC.

The CDR3 sequence: CAYSAGSTDTQYF. The CDR3 region has the DNA TGTGCCTACAGCGCGGGTAGCACAGATACGCAGTATTTT. The chain has TRBV2 and TRBJ2-3; tentative D call: TRBD2 (5 bases). Germline V lookup: CDR1 SNHLY, CDR2 FYNNEI. The V end was cut by 11 bases, the J end by 0 bases, with 12 bases between. The CDR3 has 13 amino acids.

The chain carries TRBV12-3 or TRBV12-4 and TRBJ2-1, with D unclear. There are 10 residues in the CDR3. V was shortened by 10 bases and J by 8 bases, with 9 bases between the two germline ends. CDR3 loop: CAIKNHEQFF. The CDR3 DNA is TGTGCCATCAAAAACCATGAGCAGTTCTTC.

The CDR3 DNA follows: TGTGCCAGCAGTTTTAGGGGGGCCCCCTACGAGCAGTACTTC. This sequence encodes CASSFRGAPYEQYF. The rearrangement links TRBV12-3 or TRBV12-4 to TRBJ2-7; D may match TRBD1 or TRBD2 (6 bases each). V was cut by 3 bases and J by 2 bases, with 11 bases left in between. The CDR3 is made up of 14 amino acids.

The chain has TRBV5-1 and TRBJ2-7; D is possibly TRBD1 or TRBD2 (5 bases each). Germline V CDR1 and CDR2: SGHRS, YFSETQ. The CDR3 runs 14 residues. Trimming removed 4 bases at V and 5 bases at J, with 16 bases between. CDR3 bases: TGCGCCAGCAGCCCTCAGTCAGGGACCCACGAGCAGTACTTC. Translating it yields CASSPQSGTHEQYF.

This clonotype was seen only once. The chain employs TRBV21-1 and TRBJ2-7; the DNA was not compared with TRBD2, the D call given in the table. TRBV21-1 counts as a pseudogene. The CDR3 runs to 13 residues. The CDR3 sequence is CASSKWANYEQYF. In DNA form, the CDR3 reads TGTGCCAGCAGCAAATGGGCCAATTACGAGCAGTACTTC.

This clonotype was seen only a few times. CDR3 DNA: TGTGCCAGCAGCCAAGATTGGTCCAGCGGAAACACCATATATTTT. Translating gives CASSQDWSSGNTIYF. The chain carries TRBV14 and TRBJ1-3; D unresolved. The germline V and J ends were trimmed by 0 bases and 4 bases, with 10 bases remaining between them. Germline loops: CDR1 SGHDN, CDR2 FVKESK. The CDR3 loop spans 15 amino acids.

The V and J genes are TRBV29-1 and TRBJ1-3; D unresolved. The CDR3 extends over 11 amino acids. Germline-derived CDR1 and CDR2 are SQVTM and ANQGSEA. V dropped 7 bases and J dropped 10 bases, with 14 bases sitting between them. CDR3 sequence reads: CSARASGTIYF. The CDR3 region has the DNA TGCAGCGCCCGGGCCTCTGGAACCATATATTTT.

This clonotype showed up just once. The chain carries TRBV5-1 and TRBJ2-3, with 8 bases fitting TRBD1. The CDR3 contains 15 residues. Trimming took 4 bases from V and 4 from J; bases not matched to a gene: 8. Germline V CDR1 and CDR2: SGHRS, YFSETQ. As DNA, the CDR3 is TGCGCCAGCAGCCCCCGGACAGGGCAGGCAGATACGCAGTATTTT. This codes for CASSPRTGQADTQYF.

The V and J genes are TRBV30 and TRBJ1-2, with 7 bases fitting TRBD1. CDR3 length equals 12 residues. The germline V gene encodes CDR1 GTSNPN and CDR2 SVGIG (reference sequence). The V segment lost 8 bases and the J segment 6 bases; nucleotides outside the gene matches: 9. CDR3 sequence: CARQGAGNGYTF. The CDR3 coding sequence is TGTGCCCGACAGGGAGCGGGGAATGGCTACACCTTC. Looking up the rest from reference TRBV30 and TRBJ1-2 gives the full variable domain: SQTIHQWPATLVQPVGSPLSLECTVEGTSNPNLYWYRQAAGRGLQLLFYSVGIGQISSEVPQNLSASRPQDRQFILSSKKLLLSDSGFYLCARQGAGNGYTFGSGTRLTVV.

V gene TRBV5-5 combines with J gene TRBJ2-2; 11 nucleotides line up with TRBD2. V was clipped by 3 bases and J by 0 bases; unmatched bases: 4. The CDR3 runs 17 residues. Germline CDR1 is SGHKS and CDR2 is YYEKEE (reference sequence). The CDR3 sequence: CASSSGLAGANTGELFF. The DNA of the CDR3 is TGTGCCAGCAGCTCCGGACTAGCGGGCGCGAACACCGGGGAGCTGTTTTTT. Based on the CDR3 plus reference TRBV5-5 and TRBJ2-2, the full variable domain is DAGVTQSPTHLIKTRGQQVTLRCSPISGHKSVSWYQQVLGQGPQFIFQYYEKEERGRGNFPDRFSARQFPNYSSELNVNALLLGDSALYLCASSSGLAGANTGELFFGEGSRLTVL.